Below are 24 T cell receptor beta chains sequenced from a single sample in a study of cytomegalovirus exposure and HLA in healthy donors (dated by TCRdb to about 2017). The library was prepared using the immunoSEQ multiplex PCR assay. A mixture of 60 forward primers for TCR Vbeta segments and 13 reverse primers for TCR Jbeta segments was used in the multiplex PCR. TCRdb stores this immuneACCESS table with in-frame sequences only. Part of the clones is absent; in the studies checked, under half of the shortfall reflects unresolved V genes, and no reason is known for the rest. The sample table contains some 190,000 clones; only one count was recorded for 65% to 85% of them. The top ten clones comprise around 1.4% of the sample. The sequenced sample was PBMCs. The source of these receptors is a girl between 5 and 17 years old in good health and CMV-seropositive.

The chain joins TRBV6-1 to TRBJ1-5; D not certain. CDR1 and CDR2 from the germline V gene are MNHNS and SASEGT. The CDR3 runs to 14 residues. Trimming shortened V by 0 bases and J by 2 bases, and 5 bases separated the two germline ends. Here the CDR3 reads CASSEASGNQPQHF. Written as DNA, the CDR3 is TGTGCCAGCAGTGAAGCAAGCGGCAATCAGCCCCAGCATTTT.

The chain employs TRBV6-1 and TRBJ2-5, with a possible D match to TRBD2 (5 bases). Trimming removed 7 bases from V and 1 base from J, with 13 bases in between. CDR1 MNHNS and CDR2 SASEGT come from the germline V gene. The CDR3 is 14 amino acids. CDR3 in DNA: TGTGCCAGCACCGGGGAGCGGCTCCAAGAGACCCAGTACTTC. Its translation: CASTGERLQETQYF.

This sequence joins TRBV19 and TRBJ2-5; 13 nucleotides align to TRBD2. The CDR3 covers 18 residues. The V gene's germline CDR1 is LNHDA and CDR2 SQIVND (reference sequence). Trimming cost V 9 bases and J 1 base; bases outside gene matches: 14. The CDR3 coding sequence is TGTGCCAGGGGAGGACTAGCGGGAGAAAACGTAATCCAAGAGACCCAGTACTTC. It yields the protein CARGGLAGENVIQETQYF.

This chain uses TRBV15 with TRBJ1-5, with D tentatively TRBD1 (5 bases). V was clipped by 3 bases and J by 0 bases, with 12 bases between them. The CDR3 contains 16 residues. Germline V gene sequence: CDR1 LNHNV, CDR2 YYDKDF (reference sequence). CDR3 in DNA: TGTGCCACCAGCAGGATAACGGGGGATAGCAATCAGCCCCAGCATTTT. Translation gives CATSRITGDSNQPQHF.

V is TRBV27 and J is TRBJ1-2, with D possibly TRBD1 on 6 matching bases. Deletions cut 2 bases from V and 4 bases from J, with 11 bases between. Germline lookup yields CDR1 MNHEY and CDR2 SMNVEV (reference sequence). This CDR3 comprises 14 residues. CDR3 sequence: CASSLTGFGYGYTF. Here the CDR3 DNA reads TGTGCCAGCAGTTTAACAGGGTTTGGCTATGGCTACACCTTC.

V is TRBV6-6 and J is TRBJ1-2, with D unresolved. The V gene lost 4 bases and the J gene lost 8 bases, with 5 bases spanning the gap. CDR1 and CDR2 (germline): MNHNY, SVGAGI (reference sequence). The CDR3 runs to 10 residues. The CDR3 reads CASSSGGYTF. The CDR3 nucleotides are TGTGCCAGCAGTTCGGGGGGCTACACCTTC.

The V and J genes are TRBV7-7 and TRBJ2-5, with TRBD2 matching 13 bases. The CDR3 loop spans 15 amino acids. V lost 4 bases, J lost 4 bases, and 3 bases stayed unmatched. Per the germline V gene, CDR1 is SSHAT and CDR2 is FNYEAQ (reference sequence). CDR3 coding DNA: TGTGCCAGCAGCTCGAGGACTAGCGGGAGAGAGACCCAGTACTTC. Its protein product is CASSSRTSGRETQYF.

Concerning this clone: At one of its ends the junction is not consistent with the germline gene, which may arise from a read error. CDR3 region: CASSKTGPGNTIYF. The CDR3 DNA reads TGTGCCAGCAGTAAGACAGGACCTGGGAACACCATATATTTT. The V gene is TRBV6-6, the J gene TRBJ1-3; a possible D gene is TRBD1 (6 bases). Germline values: CDR1 MNHNY, CDR2 SVGAGI (reference sequence). The CDR3 contains 14 residues.

The chain employs TRBV19 and TRBJ2-1; 8 positions match TRBD1. The ends lost 6 bases at V and 7 bases at J; junction bases unmatched: 5. The CDR3 sequence is 13 residues long. CDR1 and CDR2 from the germline V gene are LNHDA and SQIVND (reference sequence). The DNA of the CDR3 is TGTGCCAGTAGAAGGACAGGGCAAAATGAGCAGTTCTTC. Translated: CASRRTGQNEQFF.

This clone was seen just once. CDR3 DNA sequence: TGCGCCAGCAGCCTTCGACGGACCGGGGACTACTACGAGCAGTACTTC. Its translation: CASSLRRTGDYYEQYF. J is TRBJ2-7 and V is TRBV4-1; 7 positions agree with TRBD2. Germline V lookup: CDR1 MGHRA, CDR2 YSYEKL. The length of the CDR3 is 16 residues. V gave up 4 bases and J gave up 3 bases; unmatched junction bases: 12.

The chain links TRBV9 to TRBJ1-2; possible D gene TRBD1, 6 bases. The germline V gene encodes CDR1 SGDLS and CDR2 YYNGEE. This CDR3 has 13 amino acids. Trimming removed 3 bases from V and 4 bases from J, with 10 bases in between. This chain's CDR3 is CASSDRASYGYTF. The CDR3 coding sequence is TGTGCCAGCAGCGACAGGGCTAGCTATGGCTACACCTTC.

V usage is TRBV19 and J usage is TRBJ2-7, with 9 bases matching TRBD1. J gave up 3 bases and V 5 bases, and 5 bases lay outside the gene matches. Germline CDR1 reads LNHDA; CDR2 reads SQIVND (reference sequence). This CDR3 comprises 14 residues. The CDR3 bases are TGTGCCAGTAGTGGGGGACAGGGACACTACGAGCAGTACTTC. This gives the protein CASSGGQGHYEQYF.

The chain recombines TRBV4-1 with TRBJ1-2; 9 bases fit TRBD1. With 4 bases clipped from V and 5 bases from J, the junction kept 17 bases outside the gene matches. In germline, CDR1 is MGHRA, CDR2 YSYEKL. This CDR3 contains 18 residues. The CDR3 DNA reads as TGCGCCAGCAGCCGAACCCTCATCCGGGACAGGGAGGGGTATGGCTACACCTTC. Translation gives CASSRTLIRDREGYGYTF.

The chain employs TRBV5-6 and TRBJ1-2; 8 nucleotides line up with TRBD1. The CDR3 sequence is 15 residues long. The trim removed 4 bases at V and 5 bases at J, leaving 10 bases unmatched. CDR1 SGHDT and CDR2 YYEEEE come from the germline V gene. The CDR3 spells CASSLLGTGFYGYTF. CDR3 nucleotides: TGTGCCAGCAGCCTGCTTGGGACAGGATTTTATGGCTACACCTTC.

V usage is TRBV6-5 and J usage is TRBJ2-7; D may be TRBD2 (7 bases). V shed 6 bases and J shed 2 bases, with 14 bases lying between them. Germline V lookup: CDR1 MNHEY, CDR2 SVGAGI. The CDR3 covers 14 residues. CDR3 amino acids: CASRKERDTYEQYF. In nucleotides, the CDR3 is TGTGCCAGCAGAAAAGAGCGGGACACCTACGAGCAGTACTTC.

This chain joins TRBV5-1 and TRBJ1-5; perhaps TRBD1 as D (5 bases). The germline gives CDR1 SGHRS, CDR2 YFSETQ. The CDR3 loop spans 15 amino acids. The ends were cut back, 0 bases at V and 0 bases at J, with 7 bases in the middle. In nucleotides, the CDR3 is TGCGCCAGCAGCTTGGACGGACATAGCAATCAGCCCCAGCATTTT. This encodes CASSLDGHSNQPQHF.

This rearrangement joins TRBV10-1 to TRBJ2-1; 7 bases fit TRBD1. The CDR3 has 15 amino acids. CDR1 is WNHNN, CDR2 SYGVQD, per germline (reference sequence). Germline trimming cut 0 bases from V and 2 bases from J; bases unmatched to any gene: 1. CDR3 amino acids: CASSESGTAYNEQFF. As DNA, the CDR3 is TGCGCCAGCAGTGAGTCCGGGACAGCCTACAATGAGCAGTTCTTC.

This clone was counted a few times. In the same sample, other DNA sequences code for this CDR3. The chain joins TRBV9 to TRBJ1-2, with 7 bases matching TRBD1. V shed 0 bases, J shed 7 bases, and the junction held 0 bases outside the gene matches. The CDR3 is made up of 12 amino acids. CDR1 is SGDLS, CDR2 YYNGEE, per germline. CDR3 in amino acids: CASSVGQGGYTF. DNA for the CDR3: TGTGCCAGCAGCGTAGGACAGGGTGGCTACACCTTC.

Only one count was recorded for this clone. The V gene is TRBV4-1, the J gene TRBJ2-1; 12 bases agree with TRBD2. This CDR3 has 16 residues. Germline trimming cut 1 base from V and 4 bases from J; bases unmatched to any gene: 2. CDR1 is MGHRA, CDR2 YSYEKL, per germline. CDR3 DNA sequence: TGCGCCAGCAGCCAAGGACTAGCGGGAGTGTACAATGAGCAGTTCTTC. This gives the protein CASSQGLAGVYNEQFF.

The CDR3 loop reads CASSRLAGGSYEQYF. The CDR3 nucleotides are TGTGCCAGCAGCCGACTAGCGGGTGGCTCCTACGAGCAGTACTTC. The rearrangement joins TRBV11-2 to TRBJ2-7, with 10 bases identical to TRBD2. The CDR3 spans 15 residues. After removal of 5 bases from V and 0 bases from J, the junction contained 4 bases not matched to a gene. The germline V gene has CDR1 SGHAT and CDR2 FQNNGV.

This chain links TRBV27 with TRBJ2-7; 12 bases line up with TRBD2. CDR3 size: 14 residues. The junction had 6 bases not matched to a gene; V was cut back by 5 bases and J by 7 bases. Germline loops: CDR1 MNHEY, CDR2 SMNVEV (reference sequence). CDR3 region: CASSSGTSGLEQYF. The DNA for the CDR3 is TGTGCCAGCAGTAGCGGGACTAGCGGGTTGGAGCAGTACTTC.

This clone came up a few times. V and J are TRBV2 and TRBJ2-2, with a weak D call TRBD2 (6 bases). This CDR3 has 15 amino acids. V dropped 5 bases and J dropped 4 bases, with 14 bases sitting between them. Germline CDR1 reads SNHLY; CDR2 reads FYNNEI. CDR3 in amino acids: CASSFFGRITGELFF. In nucleotides, the CDR3 is TGTGCCAGCAGTTTCTTCGGGAGAATCACCGGGGAGCTGTTTTTT.

The rearrangement links TRBV7-9 to TRBJ2-1, with D possibly TRBD1 on 5 matching bases. The ends were cut back, 1 base at V and 4 bases at J, with 8 bases in the middle. The CDR3 extends over 14 amino acids. Germline V CDR1 and CDR2: SEHNR, FQNEAQ (reference sequence). The CDR3 DNA follows: TGTGCCAGCAGCTTAGTGCAGGGATACAATGAGCAGTTCTTC. This sequence encodes CASSLVQGYNEQFF.

The rearrangement uses TRBV28 and TRBJ1-2, with D possibly matching TRBD1 (6 bases). The V end lost 3 bases, the J end lost 4 bases, and 9 bases lay between the germline ends. The germline gives CDR1 MDHEN, CDR2 SYDVKM. This CDR3 comprises 13 residues. CDR3 sequence reads: CASSFGTSYGYTF. The CDR3 DNA follows: TGTGCCAGCAGTTTCGGGACATCCTATGGCTACACCTTC.